This is a list of T cell receptor beta chains from one sample in a study of CD8 T cells in Susac syndrome. TCRdb re-called the immunoSEQ multiplex PCR reads with MiXCR, one entry per CDR3 protein. The sample lists some 57,000 distinct CDR3 sequences, around 90% occurring once. Sequenced sample: CD8+ T cells from PBMCs. These receptors all come from a human donor in good health. CDR3s include the opening cysteine and the closing phenylalanine or tryptophan. D genes are given only for firm matches. Not all rows give a size; the values are once, few, many and, for expanded clones, a class.

len	abundance	v_gene	d_gene	j_gene	CDR3aa	CDR3nt
14	-	TRBV5-1	-	TRBJ2-1	CASTPINPYNEQFF	TGCGCCAGCACTCCAATCAATCCCTACAATGAGCAGTTCTTC
15	-	TRBV27	-	TRBJ2-1	CASSLVRETNNEQFF	TGTGCCAGCAGTTTGGTCAGGGAAACCAACAATGAGCAGTTCTTC
12	-	TRBV5-1	-	TRBJ1-2	CASSLGIYGYTF	TGCGCCAGCAGCTTGGGAATCTATGGCTACACCTTC
12	-	TRBV28	-	TRBJ2-3	CASRRTADTQYF	TGTGCCAGCAGGAGGACCGCAGATACGCAGTATTTT
17	once	TRBV6-1	-	TRBJ1-6	CASSQNPPSSYNSPLHF	TGTGCCAGCAGCCAAAATCCGCCGAGCTCCTATAATTCACCCCTCCACTTT
16	-	TRBV7-9	TRBD1	TRBJ2-1	CASSFPGQGRQYEQFF	TGTGCCAGCAGCTTCCCTGGACAGGGGAGGCAATATGAGCAGTTCTTC
15	-	TRBV14	-	TRBJ2-3	CASSQGGSFTDTQYF	TGTGCCAGCAGCCAAGGGGGGTCGTTCACAGATACGCAGTATTTT
12	-	TRBV7-9	-	TRBJ2-1	CASSLMNNEQFF	TGTGCCAGCAGCTTAATGAACAATGAGCAGTTCTTC
15	once	TRBV7-9	TRBD2	TRBJ2-1	CASSSSEPGGQEKFF	TGTGCCAGCAGCTCTTCTGAACCGGGGGGGCAGGAAAAATTCTTC
14	-	TRBV30	-	TRBJ2-1	CAWTWGVNYNEQFF	TGTGCCTGGACGTGGGGGGTGAACTACAATGAGCAGTTCTTC
14	-	TRBV7-9	TRBD1	TRBJ1-1	CASTGDRVTAEAFF	TGTGCCAGCACCGGGGACAGGGTAACGGCGGAAGCTTTCTTT
11	-	TRBV7-9	-	TRBJ2-7	CASSHDYEQYF	TGTGCCAGCAGCCACGACTACGAGCAGTACTTC
14	once	TRBV28	-	TRBJ2-7	CASSSGTESYEQYF	TGTGCCAGCAGTTCAGGGACTGAGAGCTACGAGCAGTACTTC
16	-	TRBV15	-	TRBJ1-2	CATSPRASWANYGYTF	TGTGCCACCAGCCCTCGGGCCTCCTGGGCTAACTATGGCTACACCTTC
15	-	TRBV12-3/TRBV12-4	-	TRBJ2-5	CASSLDRAHQETQYF	TGTGCCAGCAGTTTAGACAGGGCGCACCAAGAGACCCAGTACTTC
13	-	TRBV5-1	TRBD2	TRBJ2-1	CATRLAGYNEQFF	TGCGCCACCCGACTAGCGGGGTACAATGAGCAGTTCTTC
14	once	TRBV5-4	-	TRBJ2-3	CASSFRPGVDTQYF	TGTGCCAGCAGCTTCCGTCCAGGGGTGGATACGCAGTATTTT
15	-	TRBV10-1	-	TRBJ2-3	CASSAIQGETDTQYF	TGCGCCAGCAGTGCTATACAAGGGGAGACAGATACGCAGTATTTT
20	-	TRBV11-1	TRBD1	TRBJ2-1	CASSSQAGQGSSWSYNEQFF	TGTGCCAGCAGCTCCCAGGCGGGACAGGGAAGTTCGTGGTCCTACAATGAGCAGTTCTTC
16	-	TRBV5-1	TRBD1	TRBJ2-7	CASSLALQGVSYEQYF	TGCGCCAGCAGCTTGGCCTTACAGGGGGTCTCCTACGAGCAGTACTTC
19	-	TRBV19	TRBD1	TRBJ1-2	CASSIWSGQGESTNYGYTF	TGTGCCAGTAGTATATGGAGCGGACAGGGGGAATCCACTAACTATGGCTACACCTTC
12	few	TRBV7-9	TRBD1	TRBJ1-1	CASSLGDSEAFF	TGTGCCAGCAGCTTAGGGGACAGTGAAGCTTTCTTT
12	-	TRBV6-1	-	TRBJ1-1	CASLQGNLEAFF	TGTGCCAGCCTACAAGGGAACTTAGAAGCTTTCTTT
16	-	TRBV27	TRBD2	TRBJ2-3	CASSLTPSGEADTQYF	TGTGCCAGCAGTTTGACCCCTAGCGGGGAGGCAGATACGCAGTATTTT
15	-	TRBV7-9	-	TRBJ2-1	CASSLARHLWDEQFF	TGTGCCAGCAGCTTAGCGCGACACCTATGGGATGAGCAGTTCTTC
13	-	TRBV28	-	TRBJ2-5	CASSLAQAETQYF	TGTGCCAGCAGTTTAGCGCAGGCGGAGACCCAGTACTTC
15	-	TRBV29-1	TRBD1	TRBJ2-2	CSVSYRGANTGELFF	TGCAGCGTGTCCTACAGGGGAGCGAACACCGGGGAGCTGTTTTTT
13	-	TRBV4-3	-	TRBJ1-1	CASSQYRDTEAFF	TGCGCCAGCAGCCAATATCGGGACACTGAAGCTTTCTTT
16	once	TRBV4-1	TRBD1	TRBJ1-1	CASSLLLGQGNTEAFF	TGCGCCAGCAGCCTCCTCCTGGGACAGGGGAACACTGAAGCTTTCTTT
13	-	TRBV6-2/TRBV6-3	-	TRBJ1-5	CASSYSTEQPQHF	TGTGCCAGCAGTTACTCGACGGAACAGCCCCAGCATTTT
16	-	TRBV4-3	-	TRBJ1-5	CASSQDVGYSNQPQHF	TGCGCCAGCAGCCAAGATGTCGGTTATAGCAATCAGCCCCAGCATTTT
14	-	TRBV7-3	TRBD2	TRBJ2-5	CASSLAGGLETQYF	TGTGCCAGCAGCTTAGCGGGGGGGCTGGAGACCCAGTACTTC
13	-	TRBV6-6	-	TRBJ2-5	CASDWGSRETQYF	TGTGCCAGTGATTGGGGGTCACGGGAGACCCAGTACTTC
13	-	TRBV6-5	-	TRBJ2-1	CASSYAGPNEQFF	TGTGCCAGCAGTTACGCGGGACCCAATGAGCAGTTCTTC
15	-	TRBV12-3/TRBV12-4	TRBD1	TRBJ2-2	CASSVPGQFVGELFF	TGTGCCAGCAGCGTTCCGGGACAGTTTGTCGGGGAGCTGTTTTTT
14	-	TRBV20-1	-	TRBJ2-2	CSAVEGRGTGELFF	TGCAGTGCTGTAGAGGGTCGGGGAACCGGGGAGCTGTTTTTT
19	once	TRBV20-1	TRBD2	TRBJ2-3	CSARDPSGRANHRADTQYF	TGCAGTGCTAGAGACCCTAGCGGGCGGGCAAACCACAGGGCAGATACGCAGTATTTT
13	once	TRBV2	-	TRBJ1-2	CASSEVDSYGYTF	TGTGCCAGCAGTGAAGTAGACTCTTATGGCTACACCTTC
17	-	TRBV7-9	TRBD2	TRBJ2-1	CASSTPLAGVLYNEQFF	TGTGCCAGCAGCACTCCACTAGCGGGGGTACTATACAATGAGCAGTTCTTC
16	-	TRBV4-1	TRBD1	TRBJ1-6	CASSQTGTENNSPLHF	TGCGCCAGCAGCCAAACCGGGACAGAGAATAATTCACCCCTCCACTTT
15	-	TRBV5-1	-	TRBJ1-2	CASSNPIWSNYGYTF	TGCGCCAGCAGCAACCCTATTTGGAGCAACTATGGCTACACCTTC
16	-	TRBV28	TRBD1	TRBJ1-6	CASSNTGGFYNSPLHF	TGTGCCAGCAGCAACACAGGGGGTTTCTATAATTCACCCCTCCACTTT
14	-	TRBV10-3	-	TRBJ2-1	CAISGDKDYNEQFF	TGTGCCATCAGTGGTGACAAGGATTACAATGAGCAGTTCTTC
14	-	TRBV5-6	-	TRBJ2-5	CASSFWWGQETQYF	TGTGCCAGCAGCTTTTGGTGGGGGCAAGAGACCCAGTACTTC
15	-	TRBV4-1	-	TRBJ1-3	CASSQVLRSGNTIYF	TGCGCCAGCAGCCAAGTGCTCCGCTCTGGAAACACCATATATTTT
15	-	TRBV10-3	TRBD1	TRBJ2-7	CAISAGTESSYEQYF	TGTGCCATCAGCGCTGGGACAGAAAGCTCCTACGAGCAGTACTTC